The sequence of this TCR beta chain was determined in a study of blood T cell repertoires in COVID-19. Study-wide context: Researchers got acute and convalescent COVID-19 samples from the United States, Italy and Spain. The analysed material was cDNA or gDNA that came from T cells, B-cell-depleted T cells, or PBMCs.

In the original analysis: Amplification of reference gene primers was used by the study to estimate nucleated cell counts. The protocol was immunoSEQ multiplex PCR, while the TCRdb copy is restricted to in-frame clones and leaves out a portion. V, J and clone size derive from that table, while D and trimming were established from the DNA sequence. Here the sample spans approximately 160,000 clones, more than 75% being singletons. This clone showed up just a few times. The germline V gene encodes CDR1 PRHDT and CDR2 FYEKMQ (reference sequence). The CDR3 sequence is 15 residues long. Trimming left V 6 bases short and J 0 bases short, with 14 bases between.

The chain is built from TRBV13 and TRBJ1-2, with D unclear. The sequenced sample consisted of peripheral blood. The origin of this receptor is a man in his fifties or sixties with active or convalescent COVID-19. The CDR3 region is CASRGPGESNYGYTF. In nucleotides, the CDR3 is TGTGCCAGCAGAGGACCTGGGGAGTCTAACTATGGCTACACCTTC.